These 9 T cell receptor beta chains came from one sample sequenced in a study of T-cell reconstitution after alpha-beta-depleted transplantation in children. Preparation of the TCRbeta library was carried out with unique molecular identifiers. TCRdb re-called the PCR reads through MiXCR, storing one row per CDR3 protein. The data show roughly 200,000 distinct CDR3 sequences, approximately 14% seen once. The sequences come from PBMCs from the stem cell graft donor, collected from the stem cell graft. These receptors were collected from a human donor who donated a stem cell graft to a child with acute lymphoblastic leukemia.

The rearrangement uses TRBV5-1 and TRBJ2-5, with 7 nucleotides matching TRBD1. V lost 5 bases, J lost 5 bases, and 9 bases stayed unmatched. Germline V gene data show CDR1 as SGHRS and CDR2 as YFSETQ. The CDR3 runs to 14 residues. The DNA for the CDR3 is TGCGCCAGCAGGCAGACAGGGATCGCGGAGACCCAGTACTTC. It encodes CASRQTGIAETQYF.

Many counts were recorded for this clonotype. The chain links TRBV5-1 to TRBJ2-7; D uncertain. V lost 0 bases, J lost 6 bases, and 16 bases lay in between. The CDR3 loop spans 15 amino acids. Germline-derived CDR1 and CDR2 are SGHRS and YFSETQ. The CDR3 loop is CASSLVPDGGSEQYF. In nucleotides, the CDR3 is TGCGCCAGCAGCTTGGTACCAGACGGCGGTTCCGAGCAGTACTTC.

The table lists this clonotype with many counts. This sequence joins TRBV7-8 and TRBJ2-3; 10 nucleotides align to TRBD2. There are 15 residues in the CDR3. The junction had 5 bases not matched to a gene; V was cut back by 5 bases and J by 3 bases. Germline V gives CDR1 SGHVS, CDR2 FQNEAQ. The CDR3 sequence: CASSRTSGNTDTQYF. CDR3 in DNA: TGTGCCAGCAGCCGAACTAGCGGGAATACAGATACGCAGTATTTT.

The table lists this clonotype with many counts. This CDR3 is CASSFYTSREDEKLFF. CDR3 nucleotides: TGTGCCAGCAGTTTTTATACTTCGCGGGAGGATGAAAAACTGTTTTTT. The chain joins TRBV28 to TRBJ1-4; D remains unclear. Trimming pared 3 bases from V and 6 bases from J, leaving 17 bases between. The germline CDR1 and CDR2 sequences are MDHEN and SYDVKM. The CDR3 loop spans 16 amino acids.

The table lists this clonotype with many counts. The J gene is TRBJ1-1, the V gene TRBV12-3 or TRBV12-4, with D tentatively TRBD1 (5 bases). The CDR3 consists of 16 residues. Deletions cut 7 bases from V and 1 base from J, with 19 bases between. CDR3 sequence (DNA): TGTGCCAGCACCCCCGCCGGGGCGCGGGGGAACACTGAAGCTTTCTTT. It is translated as CASTPAGARGNTEAFF.

This clonotype was seen only a few times. The CDR3 loop is CSARDLSGFSYNEQFF. The CDR3 region has the DNA TGCAGTGCTAGAGATCTTAGCGGTTTCTCCTACAATGAGCAGTTCTTC. V and J are TRBV20-1 and TRBJ2-1; D is possibly TRBD2 (6 bases). V shed 0 bases and J shed 0 bases, with 12 bases lying between them. The germline V gene encodes CDR1 DFQATT and CDR2 SNEGSKA (reference sequence). This CDR3 spans 16 amino acids.

This clonotype occurred many times. This CDR3 is CASSSRVTYEQYF. The DNA of the CDR3 is TGCGCCAGCAGCTCTCGGGTTACCTACGAGCAGTACTTC. The chain uses TRBV5-1 and TRBJ2-7; D gene unclear. Germline-derived CDR1 and CDR2 are SGHRS and YFSETQ. V gave up 3 bases and J gave up 2 bases, with 9 bases separating them. The CDR3 is made up of 13 amino acids.

On this clonotype: A much larger clone lies one base from this, so it may be a read error. This CDR3 reads CSARKSENHETQYF. The CDR3 DNA reads TGCAGTGCTAGAAAGTCAGAGAACCACGAGACCCAGTACTTC. V usage is TRBV20-1 and J usage is TRBJ2-5; D call uncertain. Looked up from germline, CDR1 is DFQATT and CDR2 is SNEGSKA (reference sequence). The CDR3 is made up of 14 amino acids.

This clonotype turned up a few times. The chain is built from TRBV20-1 and TRBJ2-7, with TRBD2 matching 7 bases. The V and J ends lost 1 base and 11 bases, in that order; junction bases with no gene match: 8. Germline CDR1 and CDR2: DFQATT and SNEGSKA (reference sequence). The CDR3 runs to 12 residues. The CDR3 reads CSARVPSGQEYF. For the CDR3, the DNA is TGCAGTGCTAGAGTACCTAGCGGTCAAGAGTACTTC.